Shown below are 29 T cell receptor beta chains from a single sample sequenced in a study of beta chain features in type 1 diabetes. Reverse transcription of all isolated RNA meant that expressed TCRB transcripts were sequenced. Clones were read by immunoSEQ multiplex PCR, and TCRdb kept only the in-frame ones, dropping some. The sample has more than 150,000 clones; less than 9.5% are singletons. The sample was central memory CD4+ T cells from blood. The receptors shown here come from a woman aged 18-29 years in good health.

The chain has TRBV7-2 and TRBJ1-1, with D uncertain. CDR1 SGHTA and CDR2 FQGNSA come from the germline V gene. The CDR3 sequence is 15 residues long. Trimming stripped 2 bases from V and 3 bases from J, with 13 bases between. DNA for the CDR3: TGTGCCAGCAGCTTACCGGAGAGGGCCTACACTGAAGCTTTCTTT. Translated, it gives CASSLPERAYTEAFF. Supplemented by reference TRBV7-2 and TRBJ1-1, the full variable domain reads GAGVSQSPSNKVTEKGKDVELRCDPISGHTALYWYRQSLGQGLEFLIYFQGNSAPDKSGLPSDRFSAERTGGSVSTLTIQRTQQEDSAVYLCASSLPERAYTEAFFGQGTRLTVV.

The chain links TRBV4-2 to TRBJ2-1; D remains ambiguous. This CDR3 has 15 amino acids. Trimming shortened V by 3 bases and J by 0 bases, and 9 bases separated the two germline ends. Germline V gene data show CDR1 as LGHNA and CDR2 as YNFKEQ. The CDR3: CASSQEWSSYNEQFF. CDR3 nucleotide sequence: TGTGCCAGCAGCCAGGAGTGGAGCTCCTACAATGAGCAGTTCTTC.

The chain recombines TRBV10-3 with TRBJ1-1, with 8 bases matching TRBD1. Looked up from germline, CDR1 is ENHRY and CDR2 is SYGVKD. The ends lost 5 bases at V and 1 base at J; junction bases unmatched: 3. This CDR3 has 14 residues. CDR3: CAISPGQENTEAFF. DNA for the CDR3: TGTGCCATCAGTCCGGGACAGGAGAACACTGAAGCTTTCTTT.

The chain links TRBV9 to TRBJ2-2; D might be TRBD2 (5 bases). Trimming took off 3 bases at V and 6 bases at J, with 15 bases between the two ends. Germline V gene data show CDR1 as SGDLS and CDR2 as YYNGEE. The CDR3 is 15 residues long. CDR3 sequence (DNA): TGTGCCAGCAGCGACGCGCGAGGGATGGCCGGGGAGCTGTTTTTT. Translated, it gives CASSDARGMAGELFF.

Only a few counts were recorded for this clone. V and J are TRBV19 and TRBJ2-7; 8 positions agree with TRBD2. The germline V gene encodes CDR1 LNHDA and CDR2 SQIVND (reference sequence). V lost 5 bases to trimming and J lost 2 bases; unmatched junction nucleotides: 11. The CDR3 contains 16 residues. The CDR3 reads CASSFRTSKGTYEQYF. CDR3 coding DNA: TGTGCCAGTAGTTTCCGGACTAGCAAGGGAACCTACGAGCAGTACTTC.

This CDR3 reads CASSTQGFFEETQYF. The DNA for the CDR3 is TGTGCCAGCAGCACCCAGGGATTCTTTGAAGAGACCCAGTACTTC. The chain is built from TRBV28 and TRBJ2-5, with D perhaps matching TRBD1 (5 bases). V was clipped by 6 bases and J by 3 bases, with 17 bases between them. This CDR3 region has 15 residues. CDR1 and CDR2 from the germline V gene are MDHEN and SYDVKM.

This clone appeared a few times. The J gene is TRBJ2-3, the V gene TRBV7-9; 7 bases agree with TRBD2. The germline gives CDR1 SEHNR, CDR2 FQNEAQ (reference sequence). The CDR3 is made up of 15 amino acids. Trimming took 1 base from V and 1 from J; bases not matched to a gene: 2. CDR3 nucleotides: TGTGCCAGCAGCTTAGTGGCGGGGGGCACAGATACGCAGTATTTT. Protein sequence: CASSLVAGGTDTQYF.

The DNA of the CDR3 is TGTGCCAGCAGTGGGGATAGCGGGAGGGCCTATGAGCAGTTCTTC. Its protein is CASSGDSGRAYEQFF. V is TRBV2 and J is TRBJ2-1; TRBD2 matches at 11 bases. Per the germline V gene, CDR1 is SNHLY and CDR2 is FYNNEI. CDR3 length: 15 amino acids. The V gene end was trimmed by 4 bases and the J gene end by 8 bases; junction bases not matched to a gene: 7.

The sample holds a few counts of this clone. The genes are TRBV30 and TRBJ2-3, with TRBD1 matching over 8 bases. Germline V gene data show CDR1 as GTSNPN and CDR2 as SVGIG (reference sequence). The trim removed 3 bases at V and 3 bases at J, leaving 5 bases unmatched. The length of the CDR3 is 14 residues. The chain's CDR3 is CAWRSRGHTDTQYF. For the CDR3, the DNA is TGTGCCTGGAGAAGCAGGGGGCATACAGATACGCAGTATTTT.

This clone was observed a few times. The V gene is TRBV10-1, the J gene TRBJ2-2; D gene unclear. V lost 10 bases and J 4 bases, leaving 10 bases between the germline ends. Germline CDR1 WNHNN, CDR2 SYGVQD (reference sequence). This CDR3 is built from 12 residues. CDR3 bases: TGCGCCACCTCCTCGGGCACCGGGGAGCTGTTTTTT. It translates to CATSSGTGELFF.

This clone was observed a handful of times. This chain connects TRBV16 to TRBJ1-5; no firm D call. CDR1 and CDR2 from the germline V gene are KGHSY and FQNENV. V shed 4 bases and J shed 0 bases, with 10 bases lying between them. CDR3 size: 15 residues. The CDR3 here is CASSPPGDSNQPQHF. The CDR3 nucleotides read TGTGCCAGCAGCCCCCCCGGGGATAGCAATCAGCCCCAGCATTTT.

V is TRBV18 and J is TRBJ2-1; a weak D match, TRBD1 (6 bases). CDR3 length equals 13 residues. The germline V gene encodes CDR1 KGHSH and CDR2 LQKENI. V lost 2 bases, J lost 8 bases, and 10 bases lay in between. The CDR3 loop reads CASSPANRDEQFF. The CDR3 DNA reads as TGTGCCAGCTCACCAGCGAACAGGGATGAGCAGTTCTTC.

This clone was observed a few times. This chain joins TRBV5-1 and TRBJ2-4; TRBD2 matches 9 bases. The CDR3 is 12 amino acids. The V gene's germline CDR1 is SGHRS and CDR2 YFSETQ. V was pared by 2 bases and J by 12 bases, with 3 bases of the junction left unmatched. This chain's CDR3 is CASSFGGRAQYF. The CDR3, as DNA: TGCGCCAGCAGCTTCGGCGGGAGGGCTCAGTACTTC. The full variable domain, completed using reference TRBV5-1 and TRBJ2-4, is KAGVTQTPRYLIKTRGQQVTLSCSPISGHRSVSWYQQTPGQGLQFLFEYFSETQRNKGNFPGRFSGRQFSNSRSEMNVSTLELGDSALYLCASSFGGRAQYFGAGTRLSVL.

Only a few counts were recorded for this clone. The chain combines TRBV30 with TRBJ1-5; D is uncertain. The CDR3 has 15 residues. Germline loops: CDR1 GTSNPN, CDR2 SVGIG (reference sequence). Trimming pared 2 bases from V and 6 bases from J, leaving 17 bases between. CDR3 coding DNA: TGTGCCTGGAGTATACCGGGATCGAGTGGTCAGCCCCAGCATTTT. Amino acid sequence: CAWSIPGSSGQPQHF.

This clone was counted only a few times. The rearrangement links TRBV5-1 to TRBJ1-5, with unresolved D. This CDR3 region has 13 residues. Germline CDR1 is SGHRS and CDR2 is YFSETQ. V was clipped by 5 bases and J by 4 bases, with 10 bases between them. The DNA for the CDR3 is TGCGCCAGCAGATTAGACATGAATCAGCCCCAGCATTTT. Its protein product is CASRLDMNQPQHF. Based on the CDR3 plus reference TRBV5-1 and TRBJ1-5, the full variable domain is KAGVTQTPRYLIKTRGQQVTLSCSPISGHRSVSWYQQTPGQGLQFLFEYFSETQRNKGNFPGRFSGRQFSNSRSEMNVSTLELGDSALYLCASRLDMNQPQHFGDGTRLSIL.

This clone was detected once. CDR3 residues: CASSPGQSGSYEQYF. CDR3 in DNA: TGTGCCAGCTCACCTGGACAGAGTGGCTCCTACGAGCAGTACTTC. The rearrangement links TRBV18 to TRBJ2-7; tentatively, D is TRBD1 (6 bases). The CDR3 has 15 amino acids. Trimming stripped 3 bases from V and 0 bases from J, with 12 bases between. Germline loops: CDR1 KGHSH, CDR2 LQKENI. Using reference TRBV18 and TRBJ2-7 for the parts outside the CDR3, the full variable domain is NAGVMQNPRHLVRRRGQEARLRCSPMKGHSHVYWYRQLPEEGLKFMVYLQKENIIDESGMPKERFSAEFPKEGPSILRIQQVVRGDSAAYFCASSPGQSGSYEQYFGPGTRLTVT.

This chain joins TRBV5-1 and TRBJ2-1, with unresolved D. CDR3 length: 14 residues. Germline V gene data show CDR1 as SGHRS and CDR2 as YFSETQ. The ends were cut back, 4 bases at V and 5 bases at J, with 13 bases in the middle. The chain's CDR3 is CASSQDMADNEQFF. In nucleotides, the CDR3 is TGCGCCAGCAGCCAAGATATGGCGGACAATGAGCAGTTCTTC.

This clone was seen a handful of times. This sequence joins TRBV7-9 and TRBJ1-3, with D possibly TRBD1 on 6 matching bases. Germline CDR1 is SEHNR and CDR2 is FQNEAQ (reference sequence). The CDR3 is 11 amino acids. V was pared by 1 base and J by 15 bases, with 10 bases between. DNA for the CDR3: TGTGCCAGCAGCTTAGGGACAGCCGGATATTTT. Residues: CASSLGTAGYF.

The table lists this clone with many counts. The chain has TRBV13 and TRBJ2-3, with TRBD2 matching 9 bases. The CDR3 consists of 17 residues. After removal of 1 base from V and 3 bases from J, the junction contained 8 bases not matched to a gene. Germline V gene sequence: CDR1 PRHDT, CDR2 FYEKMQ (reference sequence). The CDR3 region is CASSLAAGAGGTDTQYF. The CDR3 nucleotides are TGTGCCAGCAGCTTAGCCGCAGGAGCGGGGGGAACAGATACGCAGTATTTT. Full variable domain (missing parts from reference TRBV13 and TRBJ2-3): AAGVIQSPRHLIKEKRETATLKCYPIPRHDTVYWYQQGPGQDPQFLISFYEKMQSDKGSIPDRFSAQQFSDYHSELNMSSLELGDSALYFCASSLAAGAGGTDTQYFGPGTRLTVL.

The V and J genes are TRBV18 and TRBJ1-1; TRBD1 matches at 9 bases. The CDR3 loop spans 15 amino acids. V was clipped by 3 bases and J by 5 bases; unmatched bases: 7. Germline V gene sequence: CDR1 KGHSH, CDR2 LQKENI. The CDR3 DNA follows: TGTGCCAGCTCACCGCCGGGACAGGGATGGACTGAAGCTTTCTTT. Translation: CASSPPGQGWTEAFF.

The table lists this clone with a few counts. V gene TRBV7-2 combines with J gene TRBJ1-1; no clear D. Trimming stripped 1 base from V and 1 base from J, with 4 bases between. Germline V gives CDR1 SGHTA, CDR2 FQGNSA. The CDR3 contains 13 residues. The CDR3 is CASSLDRNTEAFF. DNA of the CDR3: TGTGCCAGCAGCTTAGATAGGAACACTGAAGCTTTCTTT.

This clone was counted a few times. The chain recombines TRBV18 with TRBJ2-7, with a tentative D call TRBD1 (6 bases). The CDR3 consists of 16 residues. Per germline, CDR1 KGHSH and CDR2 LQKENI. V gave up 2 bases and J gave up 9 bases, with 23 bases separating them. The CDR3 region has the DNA TGTGCCAGCTCACCAACAGGGTTAGGTGATGCGTGGTGGCAGTACTTC. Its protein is CASSPTGLGDAWWQYF.

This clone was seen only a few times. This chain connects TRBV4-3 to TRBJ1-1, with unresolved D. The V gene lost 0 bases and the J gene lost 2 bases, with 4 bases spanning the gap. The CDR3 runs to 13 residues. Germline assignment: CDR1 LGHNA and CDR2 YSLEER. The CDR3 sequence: CASSQDYNTEAFF. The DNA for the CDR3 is TGCGCCAGCAGCCAAGACTACAACACTGAAGCTTTCTTT.

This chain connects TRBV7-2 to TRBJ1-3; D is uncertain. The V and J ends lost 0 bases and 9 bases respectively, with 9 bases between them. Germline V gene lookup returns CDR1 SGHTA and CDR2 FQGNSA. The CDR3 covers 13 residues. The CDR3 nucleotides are TGTGCCAGCAGCTTAGCTACCTCGGGCACCATATATTTT. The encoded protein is CASSLATSGTIYF.

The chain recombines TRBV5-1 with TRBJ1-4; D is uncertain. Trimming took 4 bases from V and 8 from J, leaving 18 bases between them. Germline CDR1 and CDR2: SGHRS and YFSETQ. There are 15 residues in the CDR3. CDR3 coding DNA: TGCGCCAGCAGCCCCCAGGCGGGGAGGACGGAAAAACTGTTTTTT. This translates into CASSPQAGRTEKLFF.

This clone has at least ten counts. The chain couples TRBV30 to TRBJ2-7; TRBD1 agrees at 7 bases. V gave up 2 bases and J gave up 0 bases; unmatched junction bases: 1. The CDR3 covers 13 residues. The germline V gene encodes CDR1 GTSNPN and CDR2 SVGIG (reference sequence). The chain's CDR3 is CAWSTGASYEQYF. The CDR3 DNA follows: TGTGCCTGGAGTACAGGGGCCTCCTACGAGCAGTACTTC.

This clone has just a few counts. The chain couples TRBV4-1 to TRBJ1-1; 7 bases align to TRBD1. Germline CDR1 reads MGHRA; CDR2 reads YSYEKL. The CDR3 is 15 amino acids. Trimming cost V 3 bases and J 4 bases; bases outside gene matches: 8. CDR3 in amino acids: CASSQETGRATEAFF. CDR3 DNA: TGCGCCAGCAGCCAGGAGACAGGGCGGGCCACTGAAGCTTTCTTT.

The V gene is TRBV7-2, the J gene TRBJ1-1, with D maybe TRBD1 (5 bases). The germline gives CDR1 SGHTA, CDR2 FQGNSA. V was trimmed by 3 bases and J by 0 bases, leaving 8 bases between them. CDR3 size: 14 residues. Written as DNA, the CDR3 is TGTGCCAGCAGCTTCTTGACAGTGAACACTGAAGCTTTCTTT. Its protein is CASSFLTVNTEAFF. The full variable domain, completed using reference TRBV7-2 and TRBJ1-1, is GAGVSQSPSNKVTEKGKDVELRCDPISGHTALYWYRQSLGQGLEFLIYFQGNSAPDKSGLPSDRFSAERTGGSVSTLTIQRTQQEDSAVYLCASSFLTVNTEAFFGQGTRLTVV.

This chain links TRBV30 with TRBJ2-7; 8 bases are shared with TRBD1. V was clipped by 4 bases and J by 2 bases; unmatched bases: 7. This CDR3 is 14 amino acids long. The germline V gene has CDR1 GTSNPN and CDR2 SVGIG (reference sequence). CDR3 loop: CAWTPGGAPYEQYF. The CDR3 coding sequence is TGTGCCTGGACCCCAGGGGGCGCCCCCTACGAGCAGTACTTC.